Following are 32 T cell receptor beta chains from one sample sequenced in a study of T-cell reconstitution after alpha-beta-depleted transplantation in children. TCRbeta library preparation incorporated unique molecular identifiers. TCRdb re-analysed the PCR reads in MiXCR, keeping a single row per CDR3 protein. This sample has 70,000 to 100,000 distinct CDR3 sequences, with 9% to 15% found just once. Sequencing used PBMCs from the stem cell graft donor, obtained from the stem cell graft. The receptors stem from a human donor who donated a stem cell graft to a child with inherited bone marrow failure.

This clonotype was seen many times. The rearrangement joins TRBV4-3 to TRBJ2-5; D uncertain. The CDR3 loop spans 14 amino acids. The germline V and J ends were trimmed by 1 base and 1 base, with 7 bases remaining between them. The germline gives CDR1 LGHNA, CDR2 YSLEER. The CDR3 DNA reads TGCGCCAGCAGCCAAGGGTTATTCCAAGAGACCCAGTACTTC. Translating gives CASSQGLFQETQYF.

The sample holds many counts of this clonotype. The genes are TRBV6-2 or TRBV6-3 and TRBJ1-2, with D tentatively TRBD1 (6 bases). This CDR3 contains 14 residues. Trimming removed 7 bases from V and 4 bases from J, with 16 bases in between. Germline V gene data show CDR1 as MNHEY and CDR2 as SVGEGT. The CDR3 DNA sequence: TGTGCCAGCACCACCGGACAGTCATTCTATGGCTACACCTTC. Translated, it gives CASTTGQSFYGYTF.

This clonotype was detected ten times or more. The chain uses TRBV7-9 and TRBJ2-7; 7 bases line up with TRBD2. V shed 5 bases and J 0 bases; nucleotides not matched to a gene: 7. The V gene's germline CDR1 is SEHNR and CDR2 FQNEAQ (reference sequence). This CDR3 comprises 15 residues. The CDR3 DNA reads TGTGCCAGCAGCCCAATCGGGGGGAGCTCCTACGAGCAGTACTTC. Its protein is CASSPIGGSSYEQYF.

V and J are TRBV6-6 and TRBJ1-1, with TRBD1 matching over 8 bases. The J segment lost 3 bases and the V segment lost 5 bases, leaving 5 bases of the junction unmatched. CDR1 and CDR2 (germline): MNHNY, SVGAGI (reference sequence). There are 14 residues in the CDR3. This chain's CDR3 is CASSPTGADTEAFF. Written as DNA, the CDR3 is TGTGCCAGCAGTCCGACAGGGGCGGACACTGAAGCTTTCTTT.

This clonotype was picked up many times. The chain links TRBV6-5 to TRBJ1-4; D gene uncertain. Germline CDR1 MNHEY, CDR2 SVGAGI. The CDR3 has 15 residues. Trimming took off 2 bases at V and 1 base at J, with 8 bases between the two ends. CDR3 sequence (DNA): TGTGCCAGCAGTTACGGAGGGCTAACTAATGAAAAACTGTTTTTT. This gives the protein CASSYGGLTNEKLFF.

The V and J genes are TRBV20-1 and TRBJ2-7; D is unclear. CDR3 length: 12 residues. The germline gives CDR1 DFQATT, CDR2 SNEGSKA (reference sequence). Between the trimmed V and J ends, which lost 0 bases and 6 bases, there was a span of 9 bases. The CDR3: CSARDKGSEQYF. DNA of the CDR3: TGCAGTGCTAGAGATAAGGGCAGCGAGCAGTACTTC.

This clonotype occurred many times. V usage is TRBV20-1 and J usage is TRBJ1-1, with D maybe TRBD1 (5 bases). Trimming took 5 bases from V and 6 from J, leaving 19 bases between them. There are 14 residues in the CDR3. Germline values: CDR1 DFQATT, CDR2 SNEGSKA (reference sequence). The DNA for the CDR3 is TGCAGTGCTCGGGACCCACAGAATCCTCCTGAAGCTTTCTTT. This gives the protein CSARDPQNPPEAFF.

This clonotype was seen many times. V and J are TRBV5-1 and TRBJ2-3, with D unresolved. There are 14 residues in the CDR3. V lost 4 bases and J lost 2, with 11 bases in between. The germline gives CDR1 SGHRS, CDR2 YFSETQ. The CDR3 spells CASSTGADTDTQYF. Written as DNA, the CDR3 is TGCGCCAGCAGCACTGGCGCCGACACAGATACGCAGTATTTT. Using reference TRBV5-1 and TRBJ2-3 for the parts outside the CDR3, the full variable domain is KAGVTQTPRYLIKTRGQQVTLSCSPISGHRSVSWYQQTPGQGLQFLFEYFSETQRNKGNFPGRFSGRQFSNSRSEMNVSTLELGDSALYLCASSTGADTDTQYFGPGTRLTVL.

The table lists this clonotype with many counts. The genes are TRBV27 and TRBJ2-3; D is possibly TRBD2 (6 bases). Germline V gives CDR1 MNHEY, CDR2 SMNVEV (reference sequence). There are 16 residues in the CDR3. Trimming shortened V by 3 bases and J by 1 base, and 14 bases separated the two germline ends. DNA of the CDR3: TGTGCCAGCAGTTTTCGGCGGCCGGGGGGCACAGATACGCAGTATTTT. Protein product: CASSFRRPGGTDTQYF.

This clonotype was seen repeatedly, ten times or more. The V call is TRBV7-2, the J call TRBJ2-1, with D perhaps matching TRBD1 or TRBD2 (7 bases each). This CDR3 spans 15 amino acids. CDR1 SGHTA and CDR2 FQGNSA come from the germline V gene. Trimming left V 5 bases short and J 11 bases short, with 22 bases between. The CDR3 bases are TGTGCCAGCAGCCTCAATCAGGGGGGGGGCCTTCAGCAGTTCTTC. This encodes CASSLNQGGGLQQFF.

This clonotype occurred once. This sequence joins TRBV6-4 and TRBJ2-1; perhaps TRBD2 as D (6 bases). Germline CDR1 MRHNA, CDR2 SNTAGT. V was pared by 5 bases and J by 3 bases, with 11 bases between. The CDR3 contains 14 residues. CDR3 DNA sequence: TGTGCCAGCAGTCTGGGACTGGGCTACAATGAGCAGTTCTTC. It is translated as CASSLGLGYNEQFF.

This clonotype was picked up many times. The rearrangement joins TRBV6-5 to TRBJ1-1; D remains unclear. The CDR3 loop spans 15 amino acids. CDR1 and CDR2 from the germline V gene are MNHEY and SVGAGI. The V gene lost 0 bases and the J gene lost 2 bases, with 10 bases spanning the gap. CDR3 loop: CASSYSGVLNTEAFF. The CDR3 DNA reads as TGTGCCAGCAGTTACTCCGGGGTACTTAACACTGAAGCTTTCTTT.

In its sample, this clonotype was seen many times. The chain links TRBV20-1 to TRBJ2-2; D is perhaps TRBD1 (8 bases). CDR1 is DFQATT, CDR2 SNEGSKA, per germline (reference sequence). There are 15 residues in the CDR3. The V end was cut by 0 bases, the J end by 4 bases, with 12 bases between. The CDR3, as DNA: TGCAGTGCTAGAGAACACAGGGGGGGCACCGGGGAGCTGTTTTTT. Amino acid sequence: CSAREHRGGTGELFF.

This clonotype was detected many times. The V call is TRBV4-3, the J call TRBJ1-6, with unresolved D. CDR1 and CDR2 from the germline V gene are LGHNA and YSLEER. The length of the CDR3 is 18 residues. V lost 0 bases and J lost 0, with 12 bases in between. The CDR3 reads CASSQDLKFRSYNSPLHF. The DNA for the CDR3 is TGCGCCAGCAGCCAAGATCTGAAGTTCCGCTCCTATAATTCACCCCTCCACTTT.

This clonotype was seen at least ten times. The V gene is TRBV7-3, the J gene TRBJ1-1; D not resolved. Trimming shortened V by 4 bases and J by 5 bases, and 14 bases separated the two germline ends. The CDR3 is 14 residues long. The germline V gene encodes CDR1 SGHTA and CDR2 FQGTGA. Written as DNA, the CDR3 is TGTGCCAGCAGCTCCAAACCCCGAGGGACTGAAGCTTTCTTT. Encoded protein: CASSSKPRGTEAFF.

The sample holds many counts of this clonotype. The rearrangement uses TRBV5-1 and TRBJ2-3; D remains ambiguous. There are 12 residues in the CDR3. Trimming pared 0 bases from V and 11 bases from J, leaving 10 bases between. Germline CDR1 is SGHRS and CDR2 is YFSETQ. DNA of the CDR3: TGCGCCAGCAGCTTGGACTATAGTGGGCAGTATTTT. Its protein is CASSLDYSGQYF.

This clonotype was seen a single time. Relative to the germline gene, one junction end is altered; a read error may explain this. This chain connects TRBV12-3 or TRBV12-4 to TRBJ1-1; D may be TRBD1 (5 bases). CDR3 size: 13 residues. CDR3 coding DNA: TGTGCCAGCAGTTCCCAGGGCGGCACTGACGCTTTCTTT. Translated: CASSSQGGTDAFF.

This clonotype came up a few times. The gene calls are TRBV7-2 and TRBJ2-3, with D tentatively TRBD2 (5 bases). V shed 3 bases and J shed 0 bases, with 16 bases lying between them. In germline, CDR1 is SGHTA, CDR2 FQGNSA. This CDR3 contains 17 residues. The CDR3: CASSFLTGSPSTDTQYF. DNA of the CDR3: TGTGCCAGCAGCTTCCTTACGGGGTCGCCTAGCACAGATACGCAGTATTTT.

CDR3 in amino acids: CASLQWVNTEAFF. In DNA, the CDR3 is TGTGCCAGCCTTCAGTGGGTGAACACTGAAGCTTTCTTT. The chain couples TRBV11-2 to TRBJ1-1, with D hard to call. The germline V and J ends were trimmed by 8 bases and 0 bases, with 10 bases remaining between them. This CDR3 is built from 13 residues. Germline V CDR1 and CDR2: SGHAT, FQNNGV.

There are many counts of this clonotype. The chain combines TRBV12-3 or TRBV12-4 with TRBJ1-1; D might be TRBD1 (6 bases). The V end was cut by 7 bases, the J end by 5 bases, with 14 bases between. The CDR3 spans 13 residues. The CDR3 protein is CASNGGARTEAFF. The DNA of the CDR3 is TGTGCCAGCAACGGGGGGGCAAGGACTGAAGCTTTCTTT.

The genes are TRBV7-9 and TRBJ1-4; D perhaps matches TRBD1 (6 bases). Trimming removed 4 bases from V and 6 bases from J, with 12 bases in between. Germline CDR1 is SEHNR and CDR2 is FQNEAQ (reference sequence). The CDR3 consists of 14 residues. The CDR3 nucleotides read TGTGCCAGCAGCTCCGGACAGTTTGATGAAAAACTGTTTTTT. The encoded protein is CASSSGQFDEKLFF.

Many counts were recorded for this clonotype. CDR3: CSARSGGFEAFF. The CDR3 DNA reads TGCAGTGCTCGGTCCGGGGGCTTCGAAGCTTTCTTT. This chain uses TRBV20-1 with TRBJ1-1; a weak D match, TRBD1 (6 bases). CDR1 and CDR2 from the germline V gene are DFQATT and SNEGSKA (reference sequence). This CDR3 contains 12 residues. V was trimmed by 5 bases and J by 8 bases, leaving 15 bases between them.

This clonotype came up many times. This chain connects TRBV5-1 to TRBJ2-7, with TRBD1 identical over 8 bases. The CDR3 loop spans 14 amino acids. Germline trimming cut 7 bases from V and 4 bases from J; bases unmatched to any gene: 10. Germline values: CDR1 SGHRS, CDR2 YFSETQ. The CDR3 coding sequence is TGCGCCAGCTCTCCCGGGACAGGTGATTACGAGCAGTACTTC. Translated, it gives CASSPGTGDYEQYF.

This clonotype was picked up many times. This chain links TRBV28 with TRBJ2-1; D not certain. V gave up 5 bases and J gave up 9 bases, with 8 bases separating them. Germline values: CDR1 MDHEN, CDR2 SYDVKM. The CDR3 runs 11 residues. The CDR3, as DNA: TGTGCCAGCAGTGTACGTACTGAGCAGTTCTTC. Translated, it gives CASSVRTEQFF.

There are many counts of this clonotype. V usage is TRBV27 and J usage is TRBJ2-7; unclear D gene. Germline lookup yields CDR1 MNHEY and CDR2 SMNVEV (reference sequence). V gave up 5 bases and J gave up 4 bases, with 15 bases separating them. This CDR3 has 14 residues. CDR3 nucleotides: TGTGCCAGCAGTCCAAATCTTGGCCCATACGAGCAGTACTTC. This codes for CASSPNLGPYEQYF.

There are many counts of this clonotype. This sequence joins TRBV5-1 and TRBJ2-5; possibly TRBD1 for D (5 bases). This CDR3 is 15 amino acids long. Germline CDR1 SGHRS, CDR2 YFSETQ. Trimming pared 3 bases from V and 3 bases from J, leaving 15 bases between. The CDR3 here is CASSSAQTVKETQYF. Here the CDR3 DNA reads TGCGCCAGCAGCTCTGCCCAGACAGTAAAAGAGACCCAGTACTTC.

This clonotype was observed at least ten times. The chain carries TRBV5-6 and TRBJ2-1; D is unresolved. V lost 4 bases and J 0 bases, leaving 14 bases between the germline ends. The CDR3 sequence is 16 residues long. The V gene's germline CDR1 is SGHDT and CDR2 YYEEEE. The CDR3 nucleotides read TGTGCCAGCAGCCGAAGAGAGGTAAGCTCCTACAATGAGCAGTTCTTC. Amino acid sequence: CASSRREVSSYNEQFF. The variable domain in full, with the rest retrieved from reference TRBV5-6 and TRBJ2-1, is DAGVTQSPTHLIKTRGQQVTLRCSPKSGHDTVSWYQQALGQGPQFIFQYYEEEERQRGNFPDRFSGHQFPNYSSELNVNALLLGDSALYLCASSRREVSSYNEQFFGPGTRLTVL.

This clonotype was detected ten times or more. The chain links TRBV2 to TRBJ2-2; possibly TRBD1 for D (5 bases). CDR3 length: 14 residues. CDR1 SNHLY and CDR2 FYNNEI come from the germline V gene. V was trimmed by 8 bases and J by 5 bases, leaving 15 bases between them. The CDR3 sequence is CASGRGARTGELFF. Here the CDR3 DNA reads TGTGCCAGCGGGCGTGGGGCGCGGACCGGGGAGCTGTTTTTT.

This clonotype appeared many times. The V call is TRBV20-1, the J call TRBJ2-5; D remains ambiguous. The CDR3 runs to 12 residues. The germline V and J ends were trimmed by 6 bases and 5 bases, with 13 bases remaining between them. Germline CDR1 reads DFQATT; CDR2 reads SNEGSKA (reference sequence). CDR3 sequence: CSAQGRVETQYF. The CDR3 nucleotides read TGCAGTGCGCAAGGGCGCGTGGAGACCCAGTACTTC.

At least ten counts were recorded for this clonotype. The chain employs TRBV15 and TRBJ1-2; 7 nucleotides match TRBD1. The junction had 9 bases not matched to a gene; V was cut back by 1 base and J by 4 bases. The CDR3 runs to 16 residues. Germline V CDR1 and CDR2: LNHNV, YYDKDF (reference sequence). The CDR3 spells CATSRAEGQPLYGYTF. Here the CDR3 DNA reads TGTGCCACCAGCAGAGCCGAGGGACAGCCCCTCTATGGCTACACCTTC.

CDR3 sequence: CASSLGPRGTMDTQYF. CDR3 in DNA: TGTGCCAGCAGCTTAGGTCCGAGGGGGACTATGGATACGCAGTATTTT. The chain links TRBV7-2 to TRBJ2-3; tentatively, D is TRBD2 (7 bases). Trimming removed 1 base at V and 6 bases at J, with 17 bases between. Germline V lookup: CDR1 SGHTA, CDR2 FQGNSA. CDR3 size: 16 residues.

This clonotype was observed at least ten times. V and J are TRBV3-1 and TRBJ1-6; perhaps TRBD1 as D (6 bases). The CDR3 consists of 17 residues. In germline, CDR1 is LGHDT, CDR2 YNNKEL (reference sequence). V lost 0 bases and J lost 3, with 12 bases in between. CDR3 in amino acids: CASSQDQGTFYNSPLHF. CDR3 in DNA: TGTGCCAGCAGCCAAGACCAGGGGACCTTCTATAATTCACCCCTCCACTTT.